This T cell receptor (beta chain) was documented in a study of blood T cell repertoires in COVID-19. Some clones are missing from TCRdb's copy, which holds only in-frame ones; the method was immunoSEQ multiplex PCR. The sample contains under 350,000 clones, under 90% of which appear only once. The V end was cut by 7 bases, the J end by 5 bases, with 11 bases between. This CDR3 contains 11 residues. Germline assignment: CDR1 SQVTM and CDR2 ANQGSEA. This receptor was identified in a woman aged 40 to 50 who had recovered from COVID-19. This rearrangement joins TRBV29-1 to TRBJ1-1; no clear D gene. Sequenced material: PBMCs or T cells enriched from blood (not recorded which). The CDR3 sequence is CSATGVTEAFF. The CDR3 DNA sequence: TGCAGCGCTACGGGTGTAACTGAAGCTTTCTTT. Using reference TRBV29-1 and TRBJ1-1 for the parts outside the CDR3, the full variable domain is SAVISQKPSRDICQRGTSLTIQCQVDSQVTMMFWYRQQPGQSLTLIATANQGSEATYESGFVIDKFPISRPNLTFSTLTVSNMSPEDSSIYLCSATGVTEAFFGQGTRLTVV.